This T cell receptor beta chain was recorded in a study of T-cell reconstitution after alpha-beta-depleted transplantation in children. Unique molecular identifiers were used to barcode this TCRbeta library. From the PCR reads, TCRdb called clonotypes with MiXCR, one entry per CDR3 protein. The data show roughly 220,000 distinct CDR3 sequences, more than 10% seen once. The CDR3 is made up of 14 amino acids. The V segment lost 8 bases and the J segment 8 bases; nucleotides outside the gene matches: 10. This clonotype was counted at least ten times. The input for sequencing was PBMCs from the stem cell graft donor, taken from the stem cell graft. This chain joins TRBV12-3 or TRBV12-4 and TRBJ1-4; 8 bases match TRBD1. This TCR was recovered from a human donor who donated a stem cell graft to a child with acute lymphoblastic leukemia. CDR3 sequence reads: CASAKTGVGEKLFF. CDR3 nucleotide sequence: TGTGCCAGCGCCAAGACAGGGGTAGGAGAAAAACTGTTTTTT.